The T cell receptor beta chain described here comes from a study of CD8 T cells in ankylosing spondylitis. Quantitative 5'-RACE was performed with molecular barcodes, and it yielded the TCR beta libraries. TCRdb reprocessed the 5' RACE reads with MiXCR, giving one entry per CDR3 protein. Found here are 250,000 to 350,000 distinct CDR3 sequences, less than 25% of them singletons; the top ten hold 3.5% to 4.5%. The TCR comes from a female donor with ankylosing spondylitis or in good health (not recorded which). Sequencing was performed on blood, either unsorted or a sorted T cell fraction (not recorded which).

CDR3 bases: TGTGCCAGCTCACCAGAGATCTCCTACGAGCAGTACTTC. It encodes CASSPEISYEQYF. This chain links TRBV18 with TRBJ2-7; D is unresolved. Trimming pared 2 bases from V and 0 bases from J, leaving 5 bases between. CDR1 is KGHSH, CDR2 LQKENI, per germline. The CDR3 runs 13 residues.